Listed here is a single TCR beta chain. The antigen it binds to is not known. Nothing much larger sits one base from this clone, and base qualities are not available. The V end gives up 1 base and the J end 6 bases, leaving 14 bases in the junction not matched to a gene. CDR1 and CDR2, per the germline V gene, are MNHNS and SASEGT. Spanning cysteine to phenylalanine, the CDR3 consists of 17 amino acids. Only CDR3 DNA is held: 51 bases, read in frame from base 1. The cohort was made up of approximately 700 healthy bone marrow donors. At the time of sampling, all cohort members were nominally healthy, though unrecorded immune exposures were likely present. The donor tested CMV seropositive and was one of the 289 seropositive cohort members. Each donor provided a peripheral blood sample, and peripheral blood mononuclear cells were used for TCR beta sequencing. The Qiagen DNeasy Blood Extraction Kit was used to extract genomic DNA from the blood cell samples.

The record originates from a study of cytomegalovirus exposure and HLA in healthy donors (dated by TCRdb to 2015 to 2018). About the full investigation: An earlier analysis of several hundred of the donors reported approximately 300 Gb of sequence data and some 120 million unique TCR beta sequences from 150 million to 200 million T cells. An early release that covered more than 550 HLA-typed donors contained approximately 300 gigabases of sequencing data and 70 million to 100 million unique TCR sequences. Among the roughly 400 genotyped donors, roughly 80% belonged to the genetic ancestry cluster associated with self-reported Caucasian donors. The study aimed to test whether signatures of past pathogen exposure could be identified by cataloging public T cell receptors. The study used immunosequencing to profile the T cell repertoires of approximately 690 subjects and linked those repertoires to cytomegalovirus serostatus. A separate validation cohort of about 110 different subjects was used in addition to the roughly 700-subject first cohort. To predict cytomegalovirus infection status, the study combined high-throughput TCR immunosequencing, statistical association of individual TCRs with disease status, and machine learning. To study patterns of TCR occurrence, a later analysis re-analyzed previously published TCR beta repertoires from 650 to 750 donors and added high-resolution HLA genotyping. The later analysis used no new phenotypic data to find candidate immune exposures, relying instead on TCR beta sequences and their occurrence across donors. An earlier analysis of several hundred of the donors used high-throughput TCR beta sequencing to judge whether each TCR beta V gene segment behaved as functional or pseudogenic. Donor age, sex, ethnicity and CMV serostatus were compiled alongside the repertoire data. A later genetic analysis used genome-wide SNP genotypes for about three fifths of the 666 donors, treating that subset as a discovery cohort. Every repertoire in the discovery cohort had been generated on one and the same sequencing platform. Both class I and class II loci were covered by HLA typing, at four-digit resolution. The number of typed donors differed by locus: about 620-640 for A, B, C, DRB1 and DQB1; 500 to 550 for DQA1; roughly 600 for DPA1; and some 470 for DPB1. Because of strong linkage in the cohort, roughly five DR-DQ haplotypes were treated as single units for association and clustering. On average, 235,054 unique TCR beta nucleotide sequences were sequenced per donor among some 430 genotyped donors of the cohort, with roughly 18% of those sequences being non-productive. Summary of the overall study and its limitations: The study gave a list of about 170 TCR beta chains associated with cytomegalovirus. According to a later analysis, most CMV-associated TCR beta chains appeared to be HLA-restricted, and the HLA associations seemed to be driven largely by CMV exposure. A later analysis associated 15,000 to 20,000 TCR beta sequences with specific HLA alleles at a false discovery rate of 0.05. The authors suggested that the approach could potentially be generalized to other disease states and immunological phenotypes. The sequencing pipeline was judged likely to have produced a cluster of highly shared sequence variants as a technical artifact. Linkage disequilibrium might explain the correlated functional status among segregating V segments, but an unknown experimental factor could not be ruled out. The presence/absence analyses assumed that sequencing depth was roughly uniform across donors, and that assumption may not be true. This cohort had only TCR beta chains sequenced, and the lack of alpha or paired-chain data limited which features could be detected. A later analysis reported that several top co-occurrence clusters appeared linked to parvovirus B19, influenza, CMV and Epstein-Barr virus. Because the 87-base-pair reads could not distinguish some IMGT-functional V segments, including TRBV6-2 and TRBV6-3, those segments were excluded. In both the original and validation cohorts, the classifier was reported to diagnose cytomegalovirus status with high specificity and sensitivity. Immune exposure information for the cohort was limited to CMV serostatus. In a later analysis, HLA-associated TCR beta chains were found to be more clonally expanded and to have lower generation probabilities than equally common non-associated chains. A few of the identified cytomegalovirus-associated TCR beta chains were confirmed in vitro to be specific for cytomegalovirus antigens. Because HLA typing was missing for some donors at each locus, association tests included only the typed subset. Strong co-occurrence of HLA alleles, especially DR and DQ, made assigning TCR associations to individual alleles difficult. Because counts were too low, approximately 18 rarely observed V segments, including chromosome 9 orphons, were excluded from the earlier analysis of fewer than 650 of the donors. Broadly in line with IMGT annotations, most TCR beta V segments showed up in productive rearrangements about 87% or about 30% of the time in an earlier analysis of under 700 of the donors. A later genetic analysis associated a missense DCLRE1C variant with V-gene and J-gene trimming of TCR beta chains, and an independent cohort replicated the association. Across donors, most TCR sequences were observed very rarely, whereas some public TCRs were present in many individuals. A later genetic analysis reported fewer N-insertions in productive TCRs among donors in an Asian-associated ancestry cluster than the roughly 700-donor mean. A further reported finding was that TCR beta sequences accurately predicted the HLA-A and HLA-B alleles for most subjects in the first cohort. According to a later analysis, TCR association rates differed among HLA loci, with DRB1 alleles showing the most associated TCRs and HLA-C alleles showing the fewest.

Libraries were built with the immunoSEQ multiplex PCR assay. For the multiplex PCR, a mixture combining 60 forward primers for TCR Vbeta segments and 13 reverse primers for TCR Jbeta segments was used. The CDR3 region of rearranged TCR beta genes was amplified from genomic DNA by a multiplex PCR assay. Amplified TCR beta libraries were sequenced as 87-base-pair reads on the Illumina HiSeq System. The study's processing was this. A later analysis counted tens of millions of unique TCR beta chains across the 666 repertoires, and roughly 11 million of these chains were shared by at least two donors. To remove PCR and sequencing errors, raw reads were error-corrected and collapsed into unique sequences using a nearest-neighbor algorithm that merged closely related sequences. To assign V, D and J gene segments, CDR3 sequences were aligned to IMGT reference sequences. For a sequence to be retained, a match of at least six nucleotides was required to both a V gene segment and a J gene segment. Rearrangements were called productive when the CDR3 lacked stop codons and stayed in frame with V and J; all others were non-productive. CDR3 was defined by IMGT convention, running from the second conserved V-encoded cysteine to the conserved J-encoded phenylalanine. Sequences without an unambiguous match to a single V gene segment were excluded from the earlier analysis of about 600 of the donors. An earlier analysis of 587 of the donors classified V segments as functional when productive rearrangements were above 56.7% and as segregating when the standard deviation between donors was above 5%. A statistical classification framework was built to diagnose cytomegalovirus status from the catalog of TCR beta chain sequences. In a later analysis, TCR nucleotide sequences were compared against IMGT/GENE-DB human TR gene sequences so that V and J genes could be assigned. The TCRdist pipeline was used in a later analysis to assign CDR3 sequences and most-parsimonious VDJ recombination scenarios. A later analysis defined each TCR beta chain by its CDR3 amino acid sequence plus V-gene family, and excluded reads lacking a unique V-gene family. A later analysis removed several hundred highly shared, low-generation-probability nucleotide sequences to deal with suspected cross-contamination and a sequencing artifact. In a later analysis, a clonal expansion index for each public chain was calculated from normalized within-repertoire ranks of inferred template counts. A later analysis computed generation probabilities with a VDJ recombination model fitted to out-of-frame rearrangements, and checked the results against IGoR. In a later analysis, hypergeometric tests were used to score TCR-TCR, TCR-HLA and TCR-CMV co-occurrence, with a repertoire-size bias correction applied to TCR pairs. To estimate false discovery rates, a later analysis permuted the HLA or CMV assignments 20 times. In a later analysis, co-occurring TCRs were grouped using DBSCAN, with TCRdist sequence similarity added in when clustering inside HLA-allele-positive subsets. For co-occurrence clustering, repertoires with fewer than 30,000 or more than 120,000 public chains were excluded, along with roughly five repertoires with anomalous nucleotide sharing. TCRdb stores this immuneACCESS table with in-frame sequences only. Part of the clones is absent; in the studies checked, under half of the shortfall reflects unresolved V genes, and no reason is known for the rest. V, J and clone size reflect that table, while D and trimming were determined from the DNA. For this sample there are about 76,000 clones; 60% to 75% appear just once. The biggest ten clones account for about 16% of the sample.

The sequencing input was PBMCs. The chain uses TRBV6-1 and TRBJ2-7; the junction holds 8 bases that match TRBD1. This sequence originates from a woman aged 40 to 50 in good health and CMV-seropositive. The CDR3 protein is CASSEGPGRQGASEQYF. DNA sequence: TGTGCCAGCAGTGAAGGTCCTGGCAGGCAGGGGGCTTCCGAGCAGTACTTC.